What follows are 11 T cell receptor beta chains derived from one specimen sequenced in a study of post-analysis software for immune sequencing data. The TCR beta cDNA libraries carried unique molecular identifiers. MiXCR, applied by TCRdb to the PCR reads, yields one record per CDR3 protein. This sample has 150,000 to 200,000 distinct CDR3 sequences, with around 36% found just once. Sequenced material: blood, taken after autologous hematopoietic stem cell transplantation. The receptors shown here come from a girl between 5 and 17 years old with multiple sclerosis.

This chain connects TRBV5-1 to TRBJ2-1; D is unresolved. CDR1 is SGHRS and CDR2 is YFSETQ in the germline V gene. V was shortened by 5 bases and J by 5 bases, with 14 bases between the two germline ends. The CDR3 extends over 14 amino acids. The CDR3 loop reads CASRSQPDDNEQFF. CDR3 coding DNA: TGCGCCAGCAGGTCCCAGCCAGATGACAATGAGCAGTTCTTC.

This clonotype was seen only a few times. The chain couples TRBV14 to TRBJ1-2; 8 bases align to TRBD1. The V gene's germline CDR1 is SGHDN and CDR2 FVKESK. The CDR3 consists of 18 residues. V gave up 1 base and J gave up 3 bases; unmatched junction bases: 13. The CDR3 is CASSQVIPGQGAYYGYTF. CDR3 in DNA: TGTGCCAGCAGCCAAGTCATCCCCGGACAGGGAGCTTACTATGGCTACACCTTC.

This clonotype was observed a few times. Possible read error: a much larger clone is one base away. The chain carries TRBV29-1 and TRBJ1-4; TRBD1 aligns across 9 bases. Germline V gene data show CDR1 as SQVTM and CDR2 as ANQGSEA. This CDR3 comprises 14 residues. In DNA, the CDR3 is TGCAGCGTCCCAGACAGGGGGTCTAATGAAAAACGGTTTTTT. Amino acid sequence: CSVPDRGSNEKRFF.

V gene TRBV28 combines with J gene TRBJ2-1, with D unresolved. CDR1 and CDR2 (germline): MDHEN, SYDVKM. The CDR3 loop spans 15 amino acids. Trimming took 3 bases from V and 0 from J, leaving 9 bases between them. For the CDR3, the DNA is TGTGCCAGCAGTTTCCATGAGAGCTCCTACAATGAGCAGTTCTTC. Protein sequence: CASSFHESSYNEQFF.

V gene TRBV5-1 combines with J gene TRBJ2-3; D is possibly TRBD1 (6 bases). Germline values: CDR1 SGHRS, CDR2 YFSETQ. Trimming left V 4 bases short and J 1 base short, with 13 bases between. The CDR3 runs to 15 residues. CDR3: CASSLRGLRTDTQYF. CDR3 nucleotides: TGCGCCAGCAGCCTCAGGGGTCTCCGCACAGATACGCAGTATTTT. The complete variable domain, with remaining parts taken from reference TRBV5-1 and TRBJ2-3, reads KAGVTQTPRYLIKTRGQQVTLSCSPISGHRSVSWYQQTPGQGLQFLFEYFSETQRNKGNFPGRFSGRQFSNSRSEMNVSTLELGDSALYLCASSLRGLRTDTQYFGPGTRLTVL.

The rearrangement joins TRBV15 to TRBJ2-1; TRBD2 aligns across 7 bases. The V segment lost 5 bases and the J segment 0 bases; nucleotides outside the gene matches: 1. The CDR3 spans 14 residues. Germline V gene data show CDR1 as LNHNV and CDR2 as YYDKDF (reference sequence). CDR3 bases: TGTGCCACCAGCGGGGGGGACTCCTACAATGAGCAGTTCTTC. Translating gives CATSGGDSYNEQFF.

The rearrangement uses TRBV29-1 and TRBJ1-2; weak D call: TRBD1 (6 bases). Trimming took off 4 bases at V and 4 bases at J, with 10 bases between the two ends. CDR3 length: 12 amino acids. Germline-derived CDR1 and CDR2 are SQVTM and ANQGSEA. The CDR3 sequence is CSVGGQSYGYTF. The CDR3, as DNA: TGCAGCGTTGGAGGACAGTCCTATGGCTACACCTTC.

This clonotype was found a few times. V usage is TRBV2 and J usage is TRBJ1-1; D not resolved. CDR1 SNHLY and CDR2 FYNNEI come from the germline V gene. The CDR3 has 13 amino acids. With 0 bases removed from V and 4 bases from J, the gap between germline ends came to 6 bases. The CDR3 reads CASSEAPGTEAFF. For the CDR3, the DNA is TGTGCCAGCAGTGAAGCCCCTGGCACTGAAGCTTTCTTT.

This clonotype was seen many times. V gene TRBV29-1 combines with J gene TRBJ2-5, with 12 bases aligning to TRBD2. Trimming at V came to 6 bases and at J to 4 bases, leaving 12 bases not matched to a gene. In germline, CDR1 is SQVTM, CDR2 ANQGSEA. This CDR3 comprises 16 residues. CDR3 coding DNA: TGCAGCGTCGGAGGGCTAGCGGGAGGGTTAGGAGAGACCCAGTACTTC. This encodes CSVGGLAGGLGETQYF.

This sequence joins TRBV9 and TRBJ2-1; D is ambiguous. CDR1 and CDR2 from the germline V gene are SGDLS and YYNGEE. The CDR3 has 15 residues. The germline V and J ends were trimmed by 5 bases and 5 bases, with 17 bases remaining between them. The CDR3 here is CASSNPLDWDNEQFF. In DNA form, the CDR3 reads TGTGCCAGCAGTAATCCCCTCGACTGGGACAATGAGCAGTTCTTC.

V usage is TRBV7-6 and J usage is TRBJ1-2, with D unclear. The germline gives CDR1 SGHVS, CDR2 FNYEAQ. The ends were cut back, 1 base at V and 0 bases at J, with 21 bases in the middle. The length of the CDR3 is 19 residues. CDR3 amino acids: CASSLVIGSVGDSNYGYTF. In DNA, the CDR3 is TGTGCCAGCAGCTTAGTTATTGGTTCGGTTGGGGATTCTAACTATGGCTACACCTTC.